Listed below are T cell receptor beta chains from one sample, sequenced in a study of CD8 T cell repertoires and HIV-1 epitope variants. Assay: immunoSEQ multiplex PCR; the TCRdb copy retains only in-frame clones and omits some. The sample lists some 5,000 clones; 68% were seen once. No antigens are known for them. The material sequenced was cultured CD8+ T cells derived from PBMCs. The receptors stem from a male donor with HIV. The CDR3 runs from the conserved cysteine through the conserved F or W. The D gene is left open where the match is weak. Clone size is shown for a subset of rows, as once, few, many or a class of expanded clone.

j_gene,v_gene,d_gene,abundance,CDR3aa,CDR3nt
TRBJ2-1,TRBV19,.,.,CASLRQDNEQFF,TGTGCCAGTTTGCGCCAGGACAATGAGCAGTTCTTC
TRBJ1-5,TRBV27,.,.,CASSLDGDSNQPQHF,TGTGCCAGCAGTTTAGACGGAGATAGCAATCAGCCCCAGCATTTT
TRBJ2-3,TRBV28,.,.,CASSLLGGMDTQYF,TGTGCCAGCAGTTTATTGGGGGGAATGGATACGCAGTATTTT
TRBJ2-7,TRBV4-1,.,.,CASSPDPGYEQYF,TGCGCCAGCAGCCCGGATCCGGGCTACGAGCAGTACTTC
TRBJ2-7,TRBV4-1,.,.,CASSQENRAVYEQYF,TGCGCCAGCAGCCAAGAAAACAGGGCGGTCTACGAGCAGTACTTC
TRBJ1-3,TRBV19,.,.,CASSPDRYSGNTIYF,TGTGCCAGTAGCCCTGACAGGTACTCTGGAAACACCATATATTTT
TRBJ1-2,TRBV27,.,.,CASSLSESGHYGYTF,TGTGCCAGCAGTTTATCCGAGTCAGGACATTATGGCTACACCTTC
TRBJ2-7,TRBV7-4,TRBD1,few,CASSLGQYLREQYF,TGTGCCAGCAGCTTGGGACAGTACCTTCGTGAGCAGTACTTC
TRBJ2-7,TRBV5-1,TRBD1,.,CASSLVGQGAGEQYF,TGCGCCAGCAGCTTGGTGGGACAGGGGGCAGGAGAGCAGTACTTC
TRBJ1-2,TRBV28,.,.,CASSPTGNYGYTF,TGTGCCAGCAGCCCCACAGGGAACTATGGCTACACCTTC
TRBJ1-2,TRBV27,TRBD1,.,CASSYTTTGVGANYGYTF,TGTGCCAGCAGTTATACCACGACAGGGGTGGGGGCTAACTATGGCTACACCTTC
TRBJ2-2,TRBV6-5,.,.,CASSYGLGELFF,TGTGCCAGCAGTTACGGGCTCGGGGAGCTGTTTTTT
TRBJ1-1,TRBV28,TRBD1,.,CASSPIGQGDTEAFF,TGTGCCAGCAGTCCGATAGGACAGGGGGACACTGAAGCTTTCTTT
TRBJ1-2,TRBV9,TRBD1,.,CASSPGNRGDTYGYTF,TGTGCCAGCAGCCCGGGAAACAGGGGGGATACCTATGGCTACACCTTC
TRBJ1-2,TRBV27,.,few,CASSPTPVGHYGYTF,TGTGCCAGCAGTCCAACCCCAGTGGGGCACTATGGCTACACCTTC
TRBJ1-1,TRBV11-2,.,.,CASSMDLNTEAFF,TGTGCCAGCAGCATGGACTTGAACACTGAAGCTTTCTTT
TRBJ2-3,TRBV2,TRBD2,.,CASSEAGLAGGRTDTQYF,TGTGCCAGCAGTGAAGCGGGACTAGCGGGGGGGCGGACAGATACGCAGTATTTT
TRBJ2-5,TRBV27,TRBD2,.,CASTSAGGSETQYF,TGTGCCAGCACTTCAGCGGGGGGATCAGAGACCCAGTACTTC
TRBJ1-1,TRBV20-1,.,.,CSARAHTEAFF,TGCAGTGCTCGAGCCCACACTGAAGCTTTCTTT
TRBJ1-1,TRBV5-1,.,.,CASSSTLGARNTEAFF,TGCGCCAGCAGCTCCACCTTGGGGGCGAGGAACACTGAAGCTTTCTTT
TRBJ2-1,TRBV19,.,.,CASSRSSYNEQFF,TGTGCCAGTAGCCGGAGCTCCTACAATGAGCAGTTCTTC
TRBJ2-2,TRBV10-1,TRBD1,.,CASSEDREMGTGELFF,TGCGCCAGCAGTGAGGACAGGGAGATGGGTACCGGGGAGCTGTTTTTT
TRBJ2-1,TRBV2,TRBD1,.,CASRERTGEPHNEQFF,TGTGCCAGCAGAGAGCGGACAGGGGAGCCCCACAATGAGCAGTTCTTC
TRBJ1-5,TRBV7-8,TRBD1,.,CASSLAGATGGMGQPQHF,TGTGCCAGCAGCTTAGCCGGGGCCACAGGGGGCATGGGTCAGCCCCAGCATTTT
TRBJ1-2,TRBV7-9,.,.,CASSHAGVVGQDGYTF,TGTGCCAGCAGCCACGCCGGAGTGGTTGGGCAAGATGGCTACACCTTC
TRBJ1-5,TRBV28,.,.,CASSSAPGISNQPQHF,TGTGCCAGCAGTTCCGCCCCAGGGATTAGCAATCAGCCCCAGCATTTT
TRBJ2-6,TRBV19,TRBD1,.,CASSGTGWPGANVLTF,TGTGCCAGTAGTGGGACAGGGTGGCCTGGGGCCAACGTCCTGACTTTC
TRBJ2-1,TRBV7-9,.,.,CASSLAGGPGNEQFF,TGTGCCAGCAGCTTAGCGGGGGGGCCAGGCAATGAGCAGTTCTTC
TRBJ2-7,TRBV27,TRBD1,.,CASSLGQRYEQYF,TGTGCCAGCAGTTTGGGACAGAGATACGAGCAGTACTTC
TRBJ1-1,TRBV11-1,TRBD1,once,CASRSGQGLAEAFF,TGTGCCAGCAGATCGGGACAGGGGTTGGCTGAAGCTTTCTTT
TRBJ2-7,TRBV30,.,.,CAWEIPGWYEQYF,TGTGCCTGGGAAATCCCAGGGTGGTACGAGCAGTACTTC
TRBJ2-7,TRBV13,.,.,CASSSAGAISYEQYF,TGTGCCAGCAGCTCAGCAGGGGCAATCTCCTACGAGCAGTACTTC
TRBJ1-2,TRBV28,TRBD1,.,CASSSARTGVRPNYGYTF,TGTGCCAGCAGTTCCGCGCGCACAGGGGTGAGGCCTAACTATGGCTACACCTTC
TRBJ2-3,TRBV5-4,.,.,CASSRREGFTDTQYF,TGTGCCAGCTCAAGGAGAGAGGGATTCACAGATACGCAGTATTTT
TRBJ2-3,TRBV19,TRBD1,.,CASRTRDRDTDTQYF,TGTGCCAGTAGAACCCGGGACAGGGACACAGATACGCAGTATTTT
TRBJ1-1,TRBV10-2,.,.,CASSDFVEAFF,TGCGCCAGCAGTGACTTTGTTGAAGCTTTCTTT
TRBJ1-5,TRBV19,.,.,CASSSNRGNQPQHF,TGTGCCAGTAGTAGTAACAGGGGCAATCAGCCCCAGCATTTT
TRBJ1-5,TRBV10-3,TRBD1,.,CAISESHRGGMSNQPQHF,TGTGCCATCAGTGAGTCCCACAGGGGCGGCATGAGCAATCAGCCCCAGCATTTT
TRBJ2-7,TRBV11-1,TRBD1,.,CASSLQGAYEQYF,TGTGCCAGCAGCTTACAGGGGGCCTACGAGCAGTACTTC
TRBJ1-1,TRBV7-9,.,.,CASRNLNTEAFF,TGTGCCAGCAGGAATCTCAACACTGAAGCTTTCTTT
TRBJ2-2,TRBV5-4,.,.,CASSLVDTGELFF,TGTGCCAGCAGCTTGGTCGACACCGGGGAGCTGTTTTTT
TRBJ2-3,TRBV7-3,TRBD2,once,CASSRTGTSGVGTDTQYF,TGTGCCAGCAGCCGTACCGGGACTAGCGGGGTCGGCACAGATACGCAGTATTTT
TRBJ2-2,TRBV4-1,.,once,CASSVSPGLGTGELFF,TGCGCCAGCAGCGTATCCCCAGGGCTGGGAACCGGGGAGCTGTTTTTT
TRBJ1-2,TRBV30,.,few,CAWSHGDGGYTF,TGTGCCTGGAGCCACGGTGACGGGGGCTACACCTTC
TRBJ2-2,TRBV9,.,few,CASSVEPRYTGELFF,TGTGCCAGCAGCGTAGAACCGCGCTACACCGGGGAGCTGTTTTTT
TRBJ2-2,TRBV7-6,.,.,CASSPERTGELFF,TGTGCCAGCAGTCCGGAGAGAACCGGGGAGCTGTTTTTT
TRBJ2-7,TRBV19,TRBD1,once,CASSRGTAYEQYF,TGTGCCAGTAGTAGAGGGACAGCCTACGAGCAGTACTTC
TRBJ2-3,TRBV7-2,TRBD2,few,CASSLGLAGGPTDTQYF,TGTGCCAGCAGCTTGGGACTAGCGGGAGGGCCCACAGATACGCAGTATTTT